Below, 25 T cell receptor beta chains from the same sample are listed, as sequenced in a study of blood T cell repertoires in COVID-19. Generated by immunoSEQ multiplex PCR, the TCRdb table keeps only in-frame clones and is missing some. The table shows about 170,000 clones, with more than 75% occurring only once. Material: peripheral blood. All receptors come from a man in his fifties or sixties who had recovered from COVID-19.

The V and J genes are TRBV5-3 and TRBJ2-1; no reliable D call. TRBV5-3 qualifies as an ORF whose function is uncertain. Deletions cut 4 bases from V and 1 base from J, with 12 bases between. This CDR3 contains 15 residues. As DNA, the CDR3 is TGTGCCAGAAGCCCAGGAATTATATCCTACAATGAGCAGTTCTTC. Protein: CARSPGIISYNEQFF.

The genes are TRBV3-1 (or the pseudogene TRBV3-2) and TRBJ2-1; 7 bases align to TRBD1. CDR1 is LGHDT, CDR2 YNNKEL, per germline (reference sequence). Trimming took 3 bases from V and 8 from J; bases not matched to a gene: 7. The CDR3 consists of 14 residues. The DNA of the CDR3 is TGTGCCAGCAGCCACGTGACAGGGCTCGATGAGCAGTTCTTC. Its translation: CASSHVTGLDEQFF.

The gene calls are TRBV5-4 and TRBJ2-6; D is perhaps TRBD1 (6 bases). With 1 base removed from V and 4 bases from J, the gap between germline ends came to 9 bases. Germline-derived CDR1 and CDR2 are SGHNT and YYREEE (reference sequence). The CDR3 covers 15 residues. The CDR3 is CASSLSGAGANVLTF. CDR3 nucleotides: TGTGCCAGCAGCTTGTCAGGGGCCGGGGCCAACGTCCTGACTTTC.

J is TRBJ1-2 and V is TRBV6-5, with D maybe TRBD1 (5 bases). The V gene's germline CDR1 is MNHEY and CDR2 SVGAGI. V was pared by 2 bases and J by 4 bases, with 11 bases between. The CDR3 totals 14 residues. CDR3 protein: CASSYPGEGYGYTF. CDR3 bases: TGTGCCAGCAGTTACCCGGGGGAGGGCTATGGCTACACCTTC.

The gene calls are TRBV19 and TRBJ1-1; D not resolved. Trimming cost V 4 bases and J 4 bases, with 13 bases left between them. This CDR3 is built from 14 residues. From germline, CDR1 is LNHDA and CDR2 SQIVND (reference sequence). This chain's CDR3 is CASSTRNSGTEAFF. CDR3 DNA: TGTGCCAGTAGTACCCGGAACAGCGGCACTGAAGCTTTCTTT.

This chain joins TRBV5-1 and TRBJ1-6, with a weak D call TRBD1 (6 bases). CDR3 length equals 16 residues. From germline, CDR1 is SGHRS and CDR2 YFSETQ. Trimming shortened V by 4 bases and J by 8 bases, and 19 bases separated the two germline ends. In nucleotides, the CDR3 is TGCGCCAGCAGCCCGACACAGGGAAAGGGGTATTCACCCCTCCACTTT. Translating it yields CASSPTQGKGYSPLHF.

The chain has TRBV6-5 and TRBJ2-2, with unresolved D. Germline CDR1 reads MNHEY; CDR2 reads SVGAGI. The CDR3 has 14 amino acids. V gave up 0 bases and J gave up 5 bases, with 7 bases separating them. The CDR3 here is CASSYSSVTGELFF. In DNA form, the CDR3 reads TGTGCCAGCAGTTACTCCTCAGTGACCGGGGAGCTGTTTTTT.

J is TRBJ1-2 and V is TRBV19; D may be TRBD1 (6 bases). From germline, CDR1 is LNHDA and CDR2 SQIVND (reference sequence). V was clipped by 3 bases and J by 8 bases, with 19 bases between them. CDR3 length: 15 amino acids. CDR3 nucleotide sequence: TGTGCCAGTAGTATCCGGCGCGGGGGCGCAGGGGGCTACACCTTC. The encoded protein is CASSIRRGGAGGYTF.

The V gene is TRBV14, the J gene TRBJ2-5; D unclear. Between the trimmed V and J ends, which lost 1 base and 5 bases, there was a span of 8 bases. The V gene's germline CDR1 is SGHDN and CDR2 FVKESK. The CDR3 length is 13 residues. The DNA of the CDR3 is TGTGCCAGCAGCCAAGTAAACGGTGAGACCCAGTACTTC. As protein: CASSQVNGETQYF.

The chain couples TRBV5-1 to TRBJ1-1; weak D call: TRBD1 (5 bases). This CDR3 has 14 residues. From germline, CDR1 is SGHRS and CDR2 YFSETQ. V gave up 4 bases and J gave up 0 bases, with 10 bases separating them. CDR3 sequence: CASSRDLMNTEAFF. In nucleotides, the CDR3 is TGCGCCAGCAGCCGGGACTTGATGAACACTGAAGCTTTCTTT.

This clone was observed once. The same CDR3 arises from other DNA sequences in this sample as well. The chain couples TRBV18 to TRBJ1-5; perhaps TRBD1 as D (5 bases). Trimming cost V 2 bases and J 5 bases, with 10 bases left between them. This CDR3 spans 14 amino acids. In germline, CDR1 is KGHSH, CDR2 LQKENI. The CDR3 nucleotides are TGTGCCAGCTCACCAGTCCAGGGTGATCAGCCCCAGCATTTT. Its protein product is CASSPVQGDQPQHF.

This clone was seen a handful of times. The J gene is TRBJ1-2, the V gene TRBV19; D uncertain. Germline V CDR1 and CDR2: LNHDA, SQIVND (reference sequence). CDR3 length: 13 residues. The germline V and J ends were trimmed by 6 bases and 8 bases, with 16 bases remaining between them. CDR3 DNA: TGTGCCAGTAGCCTCGGGAGAGCAAGCGGCTACACCTTC. Its translation is CASSLGRASGYTF.

The V and J genes are TRBV6-2 or TRBV6-3 and TRBJ2-3, with 9 nucleotides matching TRBD2. Trimming at V came to 2 bases and at J to 5 bases, leaving 8 bases not matched to a gene. This CDR3 region has 16 residues. CDR1 and CDR2 (germline): MNHEY, SVGEGT. CDR3 loop: CASSYKAGGFEDTQYF. CDR3 sequence (DNA): TGTGCCAGCAGTTACAAGGCGGGGGGGTTTGAAGATACGCAGTATTTT.

The chain has TRBV18 and TRBJ2-2; perhaps TRBD1 as D (5 bases). The CDR3 has 12 amino acids. Trimming took 8 bases from V and 2 from J, leaving 6 bases between them. Germline V CDR1 and CDR2: KGHSH, LQKENI. The CDR3 loop is CASTGNTGELFF. CDR3 DNA sequence: TGTGCCAGCACAGGAAACACCGGGGAGCTGTTTTTT.

The sample holds one count of this clone. V usage is TRBV7-2 and J usage is TRBJ2-2, with 9 bases matching TRBD1. The CDR3 loop spans 15 amino acids. CDR1 and CDR2 (germline): SGHTA, FQGNSA. The V segment lost 5 bases and the J segment 4 bases; nucleotides outside the gene matches: 5. The DNA for the CDR3 is TGTGCCAGCAGCCGGGGACAGGGATCCACCGGGGAGCTGTTTTTT. It specifies CASSRGQGSTGELFF.

This rearrangement joins TRBV19 to TRBJ1-2, with 7 bases that match TRBD1. In germline, CDR1 is LNHDA, CDR2 SQIVND (reference sequence). V shed 7 bases and J 4 bases; nucleotides not matched to a gene: 15. The CDR3 runs to 16 residues. For the CDR3, the DNA is TGTGCCAGTATAGGCGGGACAGTGCTGCGTGGCTATGGCTACACCTTC. It specifies CASIGGTVLRGYGYTF.

V gene TRBV9 combines with J gene TRBJ2-7; D might be TRBD2 (7 bases). From germline, CDR1 is SGDLS and CDR2 YYNGEE. CDR3 size: 15 residues. With 0 bases removed from V and 5 bases from J, the gap between germline ends came to 15 bases. CDR3 in DNA: TGTGCCAGCAGCGTAGTAGGGGGGGCCTTCGACGAGCAGTACTTC. Translating gives CASSVVGGAFDEQYF.

CDR3 in amino acids: CSVANTEAFF. In DNA, the CDR3 is TGCAGCGTTGCTAACACTGAAGCTTTCTTT. This sequence joins TRBV29-1 and TRBJ1-1, with D hard to call. There are 10 residues in the CDR3. V shed 4 bases and J shed 2 bases, with 2 bases lying between them. Germline assignment: CDR1 SQVTM and CDR2 ANQGSEA. Filled out from reference TRBV29-1 and TRBJ1-1, the complete variable domain reads SAVISQKPSRDICQRGTSLTIQCQVDSQVTMMFWYRQQPGQSLTLIATANQGSEATYESGFVIDKFPISRPNLTFSTLTVSNMSPEDSSIYLCSVANTEAFFGQGTRLTVV.

The chain links TRBV30 to TRBJ2-3, with TRBD2 identical over 7 bases. This CDR3 comprises 16 residues. From germline, CDR1 is GTSNPN and CDR2 SVGIG (reference sequence). V gave up 1 base and J gave up 0 bases; unmatched junction bases: 7. As DNA, the CDR3 is TGTGCCTGGAGTGGGACTAGGACTCCTAGCACAGATACGCAGTATTTT. It codes for CAWSGTRTPSTDTQYF.

The chain recombines TRBV19 with TRBJ1-5; 9 bases are a match to TRBD1. In germline, CDR1 is LNHDA, CDR2 SQIVND (reference sequence). The CDR3 runs to 19 residues. V gave up 0 bases and J gave up 0 bases; unmatched junction bases: 9. The chain's CDR3 is CASSIDRGTGIISNQPQHF. The CDR3 DNA follows: TGTGCCAGTAGTATAGATCGCGGGACAGGGATAATTAGCAATCAGCCCCAGCATTTT. The full variable domain, with the rest looked up from reference TRBV19 and TRBJ1-5, is DGGITQSPKYLFRKEGQNVTLSCEQNLNHDAMYWYRQDPGQGLRLIYYSQIVNDFQKGDIAEGYSVSREKKESFPLTVTSAQKNPTAFYLCASSIDRGTGIISNQPQHFGDGTRLSIL.

This chain links TRBV29-1 with TRBJ2-1; D not resolved. The CDR3 spans 13 residues. Trimming left V 4 bases short and J 4 bases short, with 11 bases between. Germline CDR1 and CDR2: SQVTM and ANQGSEA. The CDR3 protein is CSVGSRFYNEQFF. CDR3 nucleotides: TGCAGCGTTGGGTCCAGGTTTTACAATGAGCAGTTCTTC.

This rearrangement joins TRBV27 to TRBJ1-2, with TRBD1 matching 9 bases. The CDR3 is 14 amino acids. Trimming took 8 bases from V and 4 from J; bases not matched to a gene: 8. From germline, CDR1 is MNHEY and CDR2 SMNVEV (reference sequence). The CDR3 bases are TGTGCCAGCCGACGGACAGGGGTTTCCTATGGCTACACCTTC. This encodes CASRRTGVSYGYTF.

The chain recombines TRBV6-6 with TRBJ2-1, with D possibly matching TRBD1 (6 bases). This CDR3 comprises 16 residues. Germline values: CDR1 MNHNY, CDR2 SVGAGI (reference sequence). Trimming removed 5 bases at V and 9 bases at J, with 23 bases between. The CDR3 protein is CASSRFAGAHPSEQFF. Written as DNA, the CDR3 is TGTGCCAGCAGTCGATTCGCAGGGGCTCACCCTAGTGAGCAGTTCTTC.

The chain is built from TRBV19 and TRBJ1-5; the D gene is possibly TRBD1 (6 bases). The V end lost 3 bases, the J end lost 2 bases, and 11 bases lay between the germline ends. This CDR3 region has 15 residues. The germline CDR1 and CDR2 sequences are LNHDA and SQIVND (reference sequence). Here the CDR3 DNA reads TGTGCCAGTAGTATTATGGGGGCACGCAATCAGCCCCAGCATTTT. This codes for CASSIMGARNQPQHF.

The rearrangement links TRBV25-1 to TRBJ1-2; 11 nucleotides line up with TRBD1. J gave up 1 base and V 7 bases, and 5 bases lay outside the gene matches. Germline V gene sequence: CDR1 MGHDK, CDR2 SYGVNS. The CDR3 has 15 amino acids. CDR3 region: CASMDRGPGNYGYTF. In DNA form, the CDR3 reads TGTGCCAGCATGGACAGGGGGCCTGGTAACTATGGCTACACCTTC.